This T cell receptor (beta chain) is from a study of cytomegalovirus exposure and HLA in healthy donors. PCR amplification relied on 60 Vbeta primers (plus 13 Jbeta primers). This table comes from immunoSEQ multiplex PCR, and its TCRdb copy is limited to in-frame clones, with some not included. The sample has approximately 74,000 clones, 70% to 90% seen once. The CDR3 is 14 residues long. V trimming: 6 bases; J trimming: 4 bases; junction bases outside the gene matches: 3. Germline loops: CDR1 MNHNY, CDR2 SVGAGI (reference sequence). The receptor was derived from a woman in her 30s in good health and CMV-seronegative. The chain carries TRBV6-6 and TRBJ2-1; 10 nucleotides align to TRBD1. The material sequenced was PBMCs. CDR3 sequence (DNA): TGTGCCAGCAGCCGGGACAGGGGTTACAATGAGCAGTTCTTC. Its protein is CASSRDRGYNEQFF.